The 3 T cell receptor beta chains below come from one sample, sequenced in a study of cytomegalovirus exposure and HLA in healthy donors. 13 Jbeta primers and 60 Vbeta primers were used for the PCR. Clones were read by immunoSEQ multiplex PCR, and TCRdb kept only the in-frame ones, dropping some. The sample contains 150,000 to 200,000 clones, approximately 72% of which appear only once. What was sequenced was PBMCs. These receptors all come from a human donor in good health.

This clone turned up a few times. The chain employs TRBV6-6 and TRBJ2-2, with D tentatively TRBD1 (6 bases). V lost 2 bases to trimming and J lost 0 bases, with 10 bases between them. The CDR3 loop spans 16 amino acids. Germline loops: CDR1 MNHNY, CDR2 SVGAGI (reference sequence). The CDR3 bases are TGTGCCAGCAGTTACGGCCAGGGGACGAACACCGGGGAGCTGTTTTTT. Its translation is CASSYGQGTNTGELFF.

The chain is built from TRBV10-3 and TRBJ1-1, with D tentatively TRBD1 (6 bases). CDR3 length equals 14 residues. CDR1 and CDR2 (germline): ENHRY, SYGVKD. Trimming stripped 0 bases from V and 3 bases from J, with 8 bases between. The CDR3 reads CAISESGGDTEAFF. CDR3 bases: TGTGCCATCAGTGAGTCAGGGGGAGACACTGAAGCTTTCTTT.

The chain links TRBV27 to TRBJ2-3; 8 bases line up with TRBD1. The germline CDR1 and CDR2 sequences are MNHEY and SMNVEV (reference sequence). CDR3 length equals 15 residues. The junction had 5 bases not matched to a gene; V was cut back by 2 bases and J by 4 bases. CDR3 in amino acids: CASSLGPGGADTQYF. The CDR3 DNA reads as TGTGCCAGCAGTTTAGGGCCAGGGGGCGCAGATACGCAGTATTTT.